The sequence of this T cell receptor beta chain was determined in a study of shared clonotypes between healthy human individuals. Germline V gene lookup returns CDR1 WNHNN and CDR2 SYGVQD (reference sequence). This CDR3 contains 20 residues. The J segment lost 1 base and the V segment lost 0 bases, leaving 16 bases of the junction unmatched. As processed by the authors: ImmunoSEQ supplied junction-only sequences lacking quality scores, so filtering was different. TCRdb keeps only in-frame clones here, not all; method: immunoSEQ multiplex PCR. V, J and clone size were drawn from that table, and D and trimming were deduced from the DNA. The sample lists about 2.1 million clones, 85% to 95% seen once, with roughly 1.7% in the top ten. Naive CD8 cells lacked CD45RO and underwent positive selection for CCR7, leaving out terminally differentiated effector memory CD45RA+ cells.

The material sequenced was naive CD8+ T cells from PBMCs. The chain carries TRBV10-1 and TRBJ2-7, with 9 bases fitting TRBD2. The sequence derives from a man younger than 35 in good health. Some clones in this sample may be carry-over from other donors' samples. The CDR3 DNA is TGCGCCAGCAGTGAGTCCTTTAATGCGACTAGCGGAGGCAATTCCTACGAGCAGTACTTC. This sequence encodes CASSESFNATSGGNSYEQYF.